This is a list of T cell receptor beta chains from one sample in a study of PD-1 blockade in classical Hodgkin lymphoma. Sequenced by immunoSEQ multiplex PCR; TCRdb stores in-frame clones only, minus some. Of around 20,000 clones listed, 75% to 85% are singletons. Sequenced here: peripheral blood mononuclear cells (PBMCs), sampled before the second cycle of nivolumab. These receptors came from a human donor with classical Hodgkin lymphoma. The conserved cysteine and the conserved F or W are not part of the CDR3 here. The D gene is left open where the match is weak.

TRBV9 - ASSVGRGGNTGELF
TRBV4-1 TRBD1 ASSQWTGDGYT
TRBV10-3 - AISVGQGPLTDTQY
TRBV29-1 TRBD1 SVEYRDRPYEQY
TRBV5-1 - ASITDPGGNEQF
TRBV5-6 TRBD2 ASSSGLAGISYNEQF
TRBV12-5 TRBD1 ASGLDRDRPFYEQY
TRBV4-1 - ASSPEKRVAQHSEKLF
TRBV2 - ASGTELSSYEQY
TRBV27 - ASSLGRTNTGELF
TRBV10-3 TRBD1 AIQADRDQPQH
TRBV7-3 - ASSPGAYSYEQY
TRBV5-8 TRBD2 ASSFEYGRASDTQY
TRBV19 TRBD1 ASSRTGTSGANVLT
TRBV5-1 TRBD2 ASSLSGGAGNEQF
TRBV6-6 TRBD1 ASGSGQGMGEQY
TRBV6-5 - ASSLGRSYEQY
TRBV19 TRBD1 ASSPRQGRGNEQF
TRBV12-5 - ASGFGQGYEQY
TRBV28 TRBD2 ASSLVLAGVTSYNEQF
TRBV6-6 TRBD1 ASSYHSTGANEKLF
TRBV28 - ASTTSIGGNQPQH
TRBV7-5 - VRSWEVATGLYQETQY
TRBV11-2 TRBD1 ASSSQGVSDTQY
TRBV10-3 TRBD1 AISESETGTYEQY
TRBV4-1 TRBD1 ASSHLIGQGPYEQY
TRBV10-3 - AISGGPGELF
TRBV27 TRBD2 ASSLTSGRANSYNEQF
TRBV5-1 TRBD1 ASSLAGTGGTGELF
TRBV7-9 - ASSLAASSVQY
TRBV5-1 - ASSHTGSGGGTEAF
TRBV27 - ASSLYGEVAYGYT
TRBV27 - ASRGGGDGNTIY
TRBV6-5 - ASSYSKSANTIY
TRBV6-1 TRBD2 ASSEFGGLAESYEQY
TRBV6-1 TRBD1 ASNRDRGETQY
TRBV5-4 - ASSLDGSSPEQY
TRBV11-3 - ASSWSRGFTVVEQY
TRBV11-3 - ASSPGVRVGETQY
TRBV28 TRBD2 ASTSGGWGKETQY
TRBV19 - ASSTARDRAIGYT
TRBV29-1 - SDKWGYGYT
TRBV6-5 - ASSYSGTGGEQY
TRBV9 - ASSLTGTGYTEAF
TRBV28 - ASRTPSRGYGYT
TRBV27 TRBD2 ASSSPGRELGDTQY